This TCR beta chain was observed in a study of cytomegalovirus exposure and HLA in healthy donors. Study details: Ancestry clustering placed roughly 86% of several hundred genotyped donors in the Caucasian-associated cluster. Study-level results: Productive rates of about 90% or about 30% were seen for most TCR beta V segments in an earlier analysis. Later work showed greater clonal expansion in HLA-associated TCR beta chains than in equally common others.

Comment on this clone: Its antigen remains unknown. A junction end diverges from the germline sequence, so it may reflect a read error.

Germline values: CDR1 MNHEY, CDR2 SVGAGI. The CDR3 runs 14 residues. Use of 60 Vbeta and 13 Jbeta primers characterized the PCR. Here immunoSEQ multiplex PCR was the method, and the copy in TCRdb shows in-frame clones only, minus some. The data contain roughly 130,000 clones, less than 85% of them seen just once; the ten biggest clones take up 2.5% to 3%. This clonotype was obtained from a man aged 25 to 40 in good health and CMV-seronegative. Sequencing was performed on PBMCs. J is TRBJ1-2 and V is TRBV6-5; TRBD1 agrees at 7 bases. The CDR3 nucleotides are TGTGCCAGCAGGCACAGGGACAGAAACTATGGCTACCCCTTC. Amino acid sequence: CASRHRDRNYGYPF.